This T cell receptor beta chain is from a study of blood T cell repertoires in COVID-19. In the study overall: Italy, Spain and the United States were the sources of the convalescent and acute COVID-19 samples. T cells, B-cell-depleted T cells, or PBMCs supplied cDNA or gDNA.

The V end lost 6 bases, the J end lost 6 bases, and 6 bases lay between the germline ends. The CDR3 is 10 amino acids. CDR1 MGHDK and CDR2 SYGVNS come from the germline V gene. Per the original data handling: Estimates of nucleated cell counts were drawn from the amplification of reference gene primers. Libraries were prepared by immunoSEQ multiplex PCR; TCRdb keeps only in-frame clonotypes and omits some of them. V and J calls and clone size follow that table, whereas D and trimming were derived from the DNA. The sample has approximately 210,000 clones; roughly 85% are singletons. The clonotype was recovered from a woman of 80 years or more with acute or convalescent COVID-19. Sequencing input: peripheral blood. This sequence joins TRBV25-1 and TRBJ2-7; D is uncertain. The CDR3 sequence is CASRGSEQYF. In nucleotides, the CDR3 is TGTGCCAGCAGGGGCAGCGAGCAGTACTTC.